This T cell receptor (beta chain) was captured in a study of tumor and adjacent non-tumor tissue in lung cancer (dated 2018 in TCRdb). Some background on the complete study: Patients with adenocarcinoma (over 11), squamous cell carcinoma (2) and small cell lung cancer (1) were included in the cohort. A total of approximately 120,000,000 productive TCRbeta reads were generated by sequencing, corresponding to an average of approximately 4.3 million reads per sample. Using bulk TCRbeta repertoires from some 15 lung cancer patients, the study set lung tumor tissue side by side with matched distant non-tumor lung tissue. A few dozen paired specimens, one tumor and one normal lung sample per patient, were profiled by TCRbeta CDR3 sequencing. The approximately 15 patients were aged roughly 30 to 80 years, included roughly ten men and 5 women, and had TNM stage I to III disease. The paper as a whole reports these results and caveats: The methods do not name the sequencing platform or mention unique molecular identifiers. A significantly larger cumulative share of the repertoire was made up by the top 100 clones in normal lung than in tumor tissue. Tumor tissue showed significantly greater TCR diversity (inverse Simpson) than normal lung tissue (roughly 430 vs 170, P = 0.0075, Mann-Whitney U test). Significantly higher TCR diversity was found in younger patients, and higher tumor TCR diversity was associated with shorter overall and disease-free survival. With only around 15 patients in the cohort, the authors noted that larger samples and more detailed clinical data are needed. Peripheral blood was not sequenced, so blood TCRbeta repertoires were not examined in the lung cancer patients of the study.

The CDR3 starts with the cysteine, ends with the phenylalanine, and has 12 residues. CDR3 DNA only is kept here, 36 bases in frame from base 1. Looking up the germline V gene (reference sequence) yields CDR1 SGHNT and CDR2 YYREEE. RNA was isolated from bulk, unsorted tissue, and RNA quality was assessed with a NanoDrop ND-1000 and an Agilent 2100. All donors had newly diagnosed lung cancer, had not received prior chemotherapy, and were admitted for thoracic surgery in China between August and November 2014. Anyone who had undergone radiotherapy or chemotherapy before, or who had another cancer at the same time, was left out of the study. Pieces of surgical tissue measuring roughly 1-2.3 cm3 were kept in RNAlater solution and stored at -80 degrees C until use. As for this clonotype: Its antigen remains unidentified. A junction boundary mismatches the germline segment, possibly from a read error.

Library preparation employed multiplex PCR. Sequencer: Illumina HiSeq 2500. Following protocols modified from ARM-PCR, the researchers constructed TCRbeta libraries through three rounds of nested PCR with primers (Table S4). PCR products of 200-500 bp were gel-excised and purified with the QIAquick gel extraction kit before sequencing. Turning to the authors' computational methods: Trimmomatic was used to clean the reads, FLASH merged the cleaned reads into complete CDR3 sequences, and MiTCR assigned the sequences to V(D)J germline segments. Clonal diversity was calculated as the inverse Simpson's index using VDJtools. Productive reads were defined as in-frame sequences without a premature stop codon. In-frame beta chains were kept once TCRdb had trimmed the public reads at Q25 with fastp and called clones with MiXCR. When rows share a CDR3 protein, they turn into one entry using the most common DNA and genes. For this entry, the V and J calls and clone size follow TCRdb and not the study's own pipeline. Here the sample has 69,000 or so distinct CDR3 sequences; about three quarters occur a single time. The ten largest account for about 30% of the sample.

The source is a man aged 60 to 75 with non-small cell lung cancer. The specimen was lung tumor tissue. This chain joins TRBV5-4 to TRBJ2-3; the D gene is possibly TRBD1 or TRBD2, with 5 bases matching each. The CDR3 region: CASSWDVVAQYF. The nucleotides read TGTGCTAGCAGCTGGGACGTGGTGGCGCAGTATTTT.